This is a list of T cell receptor beta chains from one sample in a study of beta chain features in type 1 diabetes. Produced via immunoSEQ multiplex PCR; TCRdb's table is partial and in-frame only. The sample has a few hundred thousand clones, roughly 30% seen once. The sequencing input was central memory CD4+ T cells from blood. The receptors originated from a man aged 25-45 years in good health. Each CDR3 is given with its conserved first and last residue. A D gene is named only where the DNA matches it firmly. Part of the rows lack a size; the others show once, few, many or a class for expanded clones.

V gene: TRBV5-1
CDR3 length: 16
clone size: NA
D gene: TRBD1
J gene: TRBJ2-1
CDR3 DNA: TGCGCCAGCAGCTTGTATTACTCAGGGGGCGTAAATGAGCAGTTCTTC
CDR3 protein: CASSLYYSGGVNEQFF

V gene: TRBV20-1
CDR3 length: 9
clone size: NA
D gene: NA
J gene: TRBJ2-7
CDR3 DNA: TGCAGTGCTACCTCCGAGCAGTACTTC
CDR3 protein: CSATSEQYF

V gene: TRBV29-1
CDR3 length: 12
clone size: NA
D gene: NA
J gene: TRBJ1-2
CDR3 DNA: TGCAGCGTTGTTTCTGACGTCTATGGCTACACCTTC
CDR3 protein: CSVVSDVYGYTF

V gene: TRBV11-2
CDR3 length: 11
clone size: NA
D gene: NA
J gene: TRBJ2-7
CDR3 DNA: TGTGCCAGCAGCAGGTCCTACGAGCAGTACTTC
CDR3 protein: CASSRSYEQYF

V gene: TRBV15
CDR3 length: 14
clone size: few
D gene: NA
J gene: TRBJ2-3
CDR3 DNA: TGTGCCACCAGCAGAGAAAGGGTGGCGGATACGCAGTATTTT
CDR3 protein: CATSRERVADTQYF

V gene: TRBV30
CDR3 length: 13
clone size: few
D gene: TRBD1
J gene: TRBJ2-7
CDR3 DNA: TGTGCCTGGAGGAGGACAGGTCCCGGCGAGCAGTACTTC
CDR3 protein: CAWRRTGPGEQYF

V gene: TRBV30
CDR3 length: 15
clone size: few
D gene: TRBD1
J gene: TRBJ2-4
CDR3 DNA: TGTGCCTGGAGTCTGCCCGGGACAGGGGGCTATCTTCAGTACTTC
CDR3 protein: CAWSLPGTGGYLQYF

V gene: TRBV30
CDR3 length: 13
clone size: NA
D gene: NA
J gene: TRBJ1-1
CDR3 DNA: TGTGCCTGGAGTGTATCAGTGAACACTGAAGCTTTCTTT
CDR3 protein: CAWSVSVNTEAFF

V gene: TRBV30
CDR3 length: 13
clone size: NA
D gene: NA
J gene: TRBJ2-7
CDR3 DNA: TGTGCCTGGAACCGGGACCATCATTACGAGCAGTACTTC
CDR3 protein: CAWNRDHHYEQYF

V gene: TRBV4-1
CDR3 length: 12
clone size: NA
D gene: NA
J gene: TRBJ1-3
CDR3 DNA: TGCGCCAGCAGCCCACAGGGAAACACCATATATTTT
CDR3 protein: CASSPQGNTIYF

V gene: TRBV30
CDR3 length: 14
clone size: few
D gene: TRBD1
J gene: TRBJ2-7
CDR3 DNA: TGTGCCTGGAGTAGGGGTCAGGGGGCATACGAGCAGTACTTC
CDR3 protein: CAWSRGQGAYEQYF

V gene: TRBV5-6
CDR3 length: 13
clone size: few
D gene: NA
J gene: TRBJ2-1
CDR3 DNA: TGTGCCAGCAGCTATGGGGGCGTCAATGAGCAGTTCTTC
CDR3 protein: CASSYGGVNEQFF

V gene: TRBV7-2
CDR3 length: 15
clone size: few
D gene: NA
J gene: TRBJ1-2
CDR3 DNA: TGTGCCAGCAGCTCACAGCATGGGGCAGGGAGAGGCTACACCTTC
CDR3 protein: CASSSQHGAGRGYTF

V gene: TRBV7-6
CDR3 length: 12
clone size: NA
D gene: NA
J gene: TRBJ2-3
CDR3 DNA: TGTGCCAGCAGCCGGAGTGGAGATACGCAGTATTTT
CDR3 protein: CASSRSGDTQYF

V gene: TRBV5-1
CDR3 length: 14
clone size: many
D gene: NA
J gene: TRBJ2-1
CDR3 DNA: TGCGCCAGCAGCTTGGTAGGACTTCACAATGAGCAGTTCTTC
CDR3 protein: CASSLVGLHNEQFF

V gene: TRBV4-3
CDR3 length: 15
clone size: NA
D gene: NA
J gene: TRBJ2-7
CDR3 DNA: TGCGCCAGCAGCCAAGTTACAGGGACTCTCGCCGAGCAGTACTTC
CDR3 protein: CASSQVTGTLAEQYF

V gene: TRBV6-1
CDR3 length: 15
clone size: NA
D gene: NA
J gene: TRBJ1-6
CDR3 DNA: TGTGCCAGCAAGCTCGAAGGGGTCCTCAATTCACCCCTCCACTTT
CDR3 protein: CASKLEGVLNSPLHF

V gene: TRBV11-2
CDR3 length: 13
clone size: NA
D gene: NA
J gene: TRBJ1-2
CDR3 DNA: TGTGCCAGCAGCACCAATGGGATAGAAGGCTACACCTTC
CDR3 protein: CASSTNGIEGYTF

V gene: TRBV10-2
CDR3 length: 12
clone size: NA
D gene: NA
J gene: TRBJ2-7
CDR3 DNA: TGCGCCAGCAGTGGGACAGCCTACGAGCAGTACTTC
CDR3 protein: CASSGTAYEQYF

V gene: TRBV6-1
CDR3 length: 12
clone size: NA
D gene: NA
J gene: TRBJ2-7
CDR3 DNA: TGTGCCAGCGTGCGGGACAGCTACGAGCAGTACTTC
CDR3 protein: CASVRDSYEQYF

V gene: TRBV30
CDR3 length: 13
clone size: NA
D gene: NA
J gene: TRBJ1-1
CDR3 DNA: TGTGCCTGGAGTGTAACGCCGAAGACTGAAGCTTTCTTT
CDR3 protein: CAWSVTPKTEAFF

V gene: TRBV29-1
CDR3 length: 13
clone size: NA
D gene: NA
J gene: TRBJ2-7
CDR3 DNA: TGCAGCGTTCAGGACGGGGGTGGGTACGAGCAGTACTTC
CDR3 protein: CSVQDGGGYEQYF

V gene: TRBV9
CDR3 length: 17
clone size: NA
D gene: TRBD2
J gene: TRBJ2-2
CDR3 DNA: TGTGCCAGCAGCGTAGCAGGGACTAGCGGGAGGACCGGGGAGCTGTTTTTT
CDR3 protein: CASSVAGTSGRTGELFF

V gene: TRBV5-4
CDR3 length: 14
clone size: NA
D gene: TRBD1
J gene: TRBJ1-1
CDR3 DNA: TGTGCCAGCAGCACGGGACAGGGCGGCACTGAAGCTTTCTTT
CDR3 protein: CASSTGQGGTEAFF

V gene: TRBV2
CDR3 length: 11
clone size: many
D gene: NA
J gene: TRBJ2-1
CDR3 DNA: TGTGCCAGCAGTAACGCAGCTGAGCAGTTCTTC
CDR3 protein: CASSNAAEQFF

V gene: TRBV28
CDR3 length: 13
clone size: many
D gene: NA
J gene: TRBJ1-5
CDR3 DNA: TGTGCCGCCTGTGGACAGCGATTCGGGCCCCAGCATTTT
CDR3 protein: CAACGQRFGPQHF

V gene: TRBV7-9
CDR3 length: 16
clone size: NA
D gene: TRBD2
J gene: TRBJ2-7
CDR3 DNA: TGTGCCAGCAGCCCGGATTTGACTAGCGTCCCCTACGAGCAGTACTTC
CDR3 protein: CASSPDLTSVPYEQYF

V gene: TRBV5-1
CDR3 length: 13
clone size: NA
D gene: NA
J gene: TRBJ2-7
CDR3 DNA: TGCGCCAGCAGCCATGGCCCGGACTACGAGCAGTACTTC
CDR3 protein: CASSHGPDYEQYF